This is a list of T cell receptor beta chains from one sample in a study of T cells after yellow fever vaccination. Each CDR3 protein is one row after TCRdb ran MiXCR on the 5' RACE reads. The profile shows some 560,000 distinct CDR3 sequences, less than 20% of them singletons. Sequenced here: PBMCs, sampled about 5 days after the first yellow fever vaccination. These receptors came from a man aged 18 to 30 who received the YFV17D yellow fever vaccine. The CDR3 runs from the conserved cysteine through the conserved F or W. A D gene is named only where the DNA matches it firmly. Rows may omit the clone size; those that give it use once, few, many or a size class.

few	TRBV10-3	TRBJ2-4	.	TGTGCCATCAGTGAGGATCTCGCCAAAAACATTCAGTACTTC	CAISEDLAKNIQYF
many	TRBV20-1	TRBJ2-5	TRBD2	TGCAGTGCTTCACAACTAGCGCGGGAGACCCAGTACTTC	CSASQLARETQYF
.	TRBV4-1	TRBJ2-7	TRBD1	TGCGCCAGCAGGGGCCCGGGACAGGGGCCCGAGCAGTACTTC	CASRGPGQGPEQYF
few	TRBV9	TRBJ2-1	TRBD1	TGTGCCAGCAGCGTATCAGGGGGCGAAGGGGGTGAGCAGTTCTTC	CASSVSGGEGGEQFF
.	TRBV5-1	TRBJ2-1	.	TGCGCCAGCAGCTTGTCCCCGGGACCCCCAGGAGGAGAGCAGTTCTTC	CASSLSPGPPGGEQFF
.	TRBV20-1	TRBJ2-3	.	TGCAGTGCTTCAGGGGCGGGAGCTAGCACAGATACGCAGTATTTT	CSASGAGASTDTQYF
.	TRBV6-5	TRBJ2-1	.	TGTGCCAGCCGGCGAGGTGATGAGCAGTTCTTC	CASRRGDEQFF
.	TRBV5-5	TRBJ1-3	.	TGTGCCAGCAGCCCGATTCACGGACTGTACTCTGGAAACACCATATATTTT	CASSPIHGLYSGNTIYF
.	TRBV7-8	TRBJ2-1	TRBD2	TGTGCCAGCAGCTTACCTCGTCTAGCGGGGGCCTCAGGGAATGAGCAGTTCTTC	CASSLPRLAGASGNEQFF
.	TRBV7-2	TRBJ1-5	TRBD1	TGTGCCAGCAGCCTGACAGGGGGCCGGAGCAATCAGCCCCAGCATTTT	CASSLTGGRSNQPQHF
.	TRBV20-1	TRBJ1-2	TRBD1	TGCAGTGCTAGAGGCGGGGGACAGGGGAAAACTAACTATGGCTACACCTTC	CSARGGGQGKTNYGYTF
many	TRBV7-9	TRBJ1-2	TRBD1	TGTGCCAGCAGCTTAGGACAGGGAACTAACTATGGCTACACCTTC	CASSLGQGTNYGYTF
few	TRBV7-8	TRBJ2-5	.	TGTGCCAGCAGCCATAGACTGCGCAGAGAGACCCAGTACTTC	CASSHRLRRETQYF
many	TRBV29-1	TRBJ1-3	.	TGCAGCGCGAGGATTAGCTCTGGAAACACCATATATTTT	CSARISSGNTIYF
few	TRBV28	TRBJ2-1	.	TGTGCCAGCAGTTACACGGGACCGATATACAATGAGCAGTTCTTC	CASSYTGPIYNEQFF
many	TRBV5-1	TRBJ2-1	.	TGCGCCAGCAGCTTGGTTGCGGGGGAGCAGTTCTTC	CASSLVAGEQFF
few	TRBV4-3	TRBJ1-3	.	TGCGCCAGCAGCCAAGATCGGAGAATCTCTGGAAACACCATATATTTT	CASSQDRRISGNTIYF
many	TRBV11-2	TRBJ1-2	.	TGTGCCAGCAGCTCATACAGGGTGGGGGGCTACACCTTC	CASSSYRVGGYTF
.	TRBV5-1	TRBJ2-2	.	TGCGCCAGCAGCAATCCGACGAACACCGGGGAGCTGTTTTTT	CASSNPTNTGELFF
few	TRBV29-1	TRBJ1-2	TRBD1	TGCAGCGTTGAAGCCCCGGGGGGACAGGAGCTATATGGCTACACCTTC	CSVEAPGGQELYGYTF
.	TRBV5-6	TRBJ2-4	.	TGTGCCAGCAGCTCTACCGACTGGCCTCTAGCCAAAAACATTCAGTACTTC	CASSSTDWPLAKNIQYF
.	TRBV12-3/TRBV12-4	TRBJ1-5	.	TGTGCCAGCTCTAGGCGGGGCGAGGGCAATCAGCCCCAGCATTTT	CASSRRGEGNQPQHF
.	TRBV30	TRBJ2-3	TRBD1	TGTGCCTGCAGAGAAGACAGGGTCCCAGATACGCAGTATTTT	CACREDRVPDTQYF
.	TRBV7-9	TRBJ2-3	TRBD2	TGTGCCAGCAGCTTCCTCGGACTAGCGGGGGGGCAGTATTTT	CASSFLGLAGGQYF